This TCR beta chain was recorded in a study of T cells in Graves' hyperthyroidism and ophthalmopathy. Turning to the study itself: Peripheral blood was collected at initial diagnosis, before any treatment.

The CDR3 spans 14 residues. Trimming removed 1 base from V and 7 bases from J; junction bases left unmatched: 6. Germline lookup yields CDR1 DFQATT and CDR2 SNEGSKA (reference sequence). Researchers took RNA transcripts and amplified the TCR beta CDR3 regions from them. The TCR CDR3 first-round RT-PCR relied on the HTBI primer set. TCRdb analysed the multiplex PCR reads with MiXCR anew, one entry per CDR3 protein. The table includes roughly 330,000 distinct CDR3 sequences, approximately 17% detected once. This clonotype was seen ten or more times. The chain links TRBV20-1 to TRBJ2-1; 8 bases map to TRBD1. The material sequenced was blood. The receptor was derived from a man aged 30-40 years with Graves' hyperthyroidism. CDR3 in amino acids: CSARAAGGKNEQFF. The CDR3 nucleotides read TGCAGTGCTAGAGCGGCAGGGGGCAAAAATGAGCAGTTCTTC.